This T cell receptor beta chain was retrieved from a study of blood T cell repertoires in COVID-19. Study information: COVID-19 samples from acute and convalescent phases originated in the United States, Italy and Spain.

This clone appeared once. Only in-frame clones appear in the TCRdb table, and some are missing; sequencing was by immunoSEQ multiplex PCR. The sample yields 350,000 to 400,000 clones, around nine tenths seen once. Recruits, aged roughly 18 to 95 years, lived in 24 US areas. Cohorts were based on clinical histories the participants reported. For recovered donors of Cohort 3, there were two negative PCRs, clearance, or symptom resolution. The germline V gene encodes CDR1 LNHDA and CDR2 SQIVND (reference sequence). V lost 3 bases and J lost 8; bases outside the gene matches: 4. The CDR3 contains 14 residues.

The chain has TRBV19 and TRBJ2-1, with 10 bases matching TRBD1. Specimen: PBMCs or T cells enriched from blood (not recorded which). The TCR sequence derives from a woman aged 18-29 years who had recovered from COVID-19. The CDR3 region has the DNA TGTGCCAGTAGTATCGGACAGGGGGGGCATGAGCAGTTCTTC. Its translation: CASSIGQGGHEQFF.